The rows below give T cell receptor beta chains drawn from one sample of a study of blood T cell repertoires in COVID-19. TCRdb's table, derived via immunoSEQ multiplex PCR, lists solely in-frame clones and lacks some. The sample lists over 100,000 clones; approximately 90% were seen once. The sample consisted of peripheral blood. These receptors came from a man between 60 and 75 years old with COVID-19, enrolled during active disease. Both conserved end residues are part of each CDR3.

v_gene	j_gene	CDR3aa
TRBV21-1	TRBJ1-1	CASSKDKGAVTEAFF
TRBV27	TRBJ1-4	CASSLARVPEYEKLFF
TRBV28	TRBJ1-5	CAITGSFWAGVEQPQHF
TRBV19	TRBJ1-2	CASSKGANYGYTF
TRBV28	TRBJ1-5	CASSSGDQPQHF
TRBV19	TRBJ1-4	CASSIAGQGREKLFF
TRBV7-9	TRBJ1-6	CASSLETGNSPLHF
TRBV18	TRBJ1-5	CASSSSAQNQPQHF
TRBV5-1	TRBJ1-5	CASSEGTGKNQPQHF
TRBV5-1	TRBJ1-2	CASSLVGGDGYGYTF
TRBV5-1	TRBJ2-3	CASSFSGDDTDTQYF
TRBV29-1	TRBJ2-5	CSYLRETQYF
TRBV7-8	TRBJ1-1	CASSLEYGQAMNTEAFF
TRBV29-1	TRBJ2-3	CSSSGGGTSTDTQYF
TRBV6-5	TRBJ1-2	CASSYSSWGRVGYTF
TRBV5-3	TRBJ1-6	CARSILTSSTRVSPLHF
TRBV19	TRBJ1-4	CASSIGPRRKKLFF
TRBV21-1	TRBJ1-2	CASSKATGQTHYGYTF
TRBV11-2	TRBJ2-1	CASSFSGGNEQFF
TRBV19	TRBJ1-1	CASTILQGMGGTEAFF
TRBV18	TRBJ1-5	CASSRGGWDNQPQHF
TRBV6-5	TRBJ1-2	CASSSNRDRRGGYTF
TRBV4-3	TRBJ1-4	CASSPSIAGHEKLFF
TRBV9	TRBJ1-3	CASSVGPLVAGNTIYF
TRBV27	TRBJ1-2	CASSWDRGSYGYTF
TRBV9	TRBJ2-3	CASSVGADTQYF
TRBV7-2	TRBJ1-1	CASSPDRVKTEAFF
TRBV5-1	TRBJ1-2	CASSWAVTGNYGYTF
TRBV11-3	TRBJ2-3	CASSDKTGGFGTDTQYF
TRBV4-2	TRBJ2-1	CASSQDQGYNEQFF
TRBV10-3	TRBJ1-2	CAISEGPGYTF
TRBV29-1	TRBJ2-3	CSVDRGTDTQYF
TRBV5-6	TRBJ1-4	CASSFDRFNEKLFF
TRBV6-1	TRBJ1-4	CASSEAYRGPEKLFF
TRBV4-1	TRBJ2-2	CASSQVGATGELFF
TRBV5-1	TRBJ2-3	CASRGGPVYTDTQYF
TRBV29-1	TRBJ1-1	CSVAQTEAFF
TRBV19	TRBJ1-2	CASRDGGSYTF
TRBV5-1	TRBJ2-5	CASSSAATSGGGETQYF
TRBV19	TRBJ1-5	CASSDPVEGSTRPQHF
TRBV15	TRBJ1-4	CATSMGGEGKLFF
TRBV27	TRBJ2-2	CASTQWSGGASGELFF